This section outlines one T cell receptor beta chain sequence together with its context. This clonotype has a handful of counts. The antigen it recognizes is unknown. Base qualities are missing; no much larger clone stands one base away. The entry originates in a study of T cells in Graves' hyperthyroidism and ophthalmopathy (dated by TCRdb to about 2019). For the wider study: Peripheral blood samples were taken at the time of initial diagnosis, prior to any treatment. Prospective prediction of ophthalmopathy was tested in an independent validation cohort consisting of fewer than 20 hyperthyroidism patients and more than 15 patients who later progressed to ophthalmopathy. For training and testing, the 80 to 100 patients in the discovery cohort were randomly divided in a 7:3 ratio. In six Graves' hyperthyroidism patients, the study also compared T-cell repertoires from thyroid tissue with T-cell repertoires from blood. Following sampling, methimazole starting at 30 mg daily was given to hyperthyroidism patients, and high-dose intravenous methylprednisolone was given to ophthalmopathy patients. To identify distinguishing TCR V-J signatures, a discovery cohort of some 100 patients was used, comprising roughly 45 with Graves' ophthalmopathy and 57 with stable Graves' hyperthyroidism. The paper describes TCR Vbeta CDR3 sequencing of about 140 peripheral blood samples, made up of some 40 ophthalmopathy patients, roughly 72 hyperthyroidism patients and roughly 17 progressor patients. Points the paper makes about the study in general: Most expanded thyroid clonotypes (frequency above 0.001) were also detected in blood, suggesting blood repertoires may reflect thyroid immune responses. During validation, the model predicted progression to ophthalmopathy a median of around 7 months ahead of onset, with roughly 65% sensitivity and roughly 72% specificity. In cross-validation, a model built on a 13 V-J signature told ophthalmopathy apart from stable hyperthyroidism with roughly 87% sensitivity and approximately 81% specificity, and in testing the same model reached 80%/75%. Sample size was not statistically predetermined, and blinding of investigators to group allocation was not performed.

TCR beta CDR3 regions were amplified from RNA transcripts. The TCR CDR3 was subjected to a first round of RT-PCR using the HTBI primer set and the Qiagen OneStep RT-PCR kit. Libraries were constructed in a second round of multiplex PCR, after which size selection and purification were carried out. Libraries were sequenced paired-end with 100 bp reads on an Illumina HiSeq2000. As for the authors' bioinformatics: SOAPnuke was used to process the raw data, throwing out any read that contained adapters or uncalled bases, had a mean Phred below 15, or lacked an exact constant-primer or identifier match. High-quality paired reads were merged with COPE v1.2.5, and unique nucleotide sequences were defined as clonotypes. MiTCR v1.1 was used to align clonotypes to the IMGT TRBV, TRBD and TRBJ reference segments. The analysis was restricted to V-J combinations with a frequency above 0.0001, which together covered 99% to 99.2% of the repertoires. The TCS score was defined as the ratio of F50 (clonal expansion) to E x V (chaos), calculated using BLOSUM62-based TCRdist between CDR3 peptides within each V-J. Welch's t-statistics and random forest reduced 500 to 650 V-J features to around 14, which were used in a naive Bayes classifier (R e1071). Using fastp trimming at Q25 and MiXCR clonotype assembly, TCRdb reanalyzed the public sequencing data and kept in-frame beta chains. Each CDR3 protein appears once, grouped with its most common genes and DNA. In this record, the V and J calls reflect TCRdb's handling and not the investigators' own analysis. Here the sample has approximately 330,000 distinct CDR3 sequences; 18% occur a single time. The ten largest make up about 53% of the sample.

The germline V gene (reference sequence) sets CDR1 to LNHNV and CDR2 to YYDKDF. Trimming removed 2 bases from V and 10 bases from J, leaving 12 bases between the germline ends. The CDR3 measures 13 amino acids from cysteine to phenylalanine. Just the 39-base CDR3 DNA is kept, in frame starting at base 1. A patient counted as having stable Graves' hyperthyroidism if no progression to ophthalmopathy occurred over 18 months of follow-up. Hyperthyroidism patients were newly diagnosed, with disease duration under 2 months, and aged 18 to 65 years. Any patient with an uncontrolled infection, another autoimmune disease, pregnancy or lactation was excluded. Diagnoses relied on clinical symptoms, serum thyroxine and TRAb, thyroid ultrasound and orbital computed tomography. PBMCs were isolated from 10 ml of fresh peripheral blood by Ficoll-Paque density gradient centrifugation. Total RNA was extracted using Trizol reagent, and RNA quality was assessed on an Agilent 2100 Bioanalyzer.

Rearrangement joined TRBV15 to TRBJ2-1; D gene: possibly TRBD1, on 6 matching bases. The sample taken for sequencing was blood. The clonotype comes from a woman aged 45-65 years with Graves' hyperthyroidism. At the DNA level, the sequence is TGTGCCACCAGCAGATCCACAGGGAACGAGCAGTTCTTC. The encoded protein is CATSRSTGNEQFF.